The present T cell receptor beta chain was sequenced within a study of OX40 agonist ivuxolimab in advanced cancers. Study-level points and caveats: Several nonresponders also turned out to have low normalized T-cell clonal expansion. Among T cells, CD8+ cells averaged more expanded clones than CD4+ cells. Dose levels from 0.1 to 3.0 mg/kg saw CD4+ and CD8+ blood T cells expand clonally by week 6.

The CDR3 totals 15 residues. Germline V CDR1 and CDR2: SEHNR, FQNEAQ (reference sequence). Trimming stripped 6 bases from V and 5 bases from J, with 19 bases between. A note on this clone: Its antigen is still unknown.

The protocol was immunoSEQ multiplex PCR, while the TCRdb copy is restricted to in-frame clones and leaves out a portion. Among tens of thousands of clones listed, 86% were seen once. The genes are TRBV7-9 and TRBJ1-1; D call uncertain. This TCR was recovered from an adult with an advanced solid tumor such as melanoma, head and neck, liver or kidney cancer. The sequencing here drew on CD4+ or CD8+ T cells sorted from blood, taken in a trial of the OX40 agonist ivuxolimab. Written as DNA, the CDR3 is TGTGCCAGCAGGCTCAGTACCGCCCCGGGTACTGAAGCTTTCTTT. Encoded protein: CASRLSTAPGTEAFF.